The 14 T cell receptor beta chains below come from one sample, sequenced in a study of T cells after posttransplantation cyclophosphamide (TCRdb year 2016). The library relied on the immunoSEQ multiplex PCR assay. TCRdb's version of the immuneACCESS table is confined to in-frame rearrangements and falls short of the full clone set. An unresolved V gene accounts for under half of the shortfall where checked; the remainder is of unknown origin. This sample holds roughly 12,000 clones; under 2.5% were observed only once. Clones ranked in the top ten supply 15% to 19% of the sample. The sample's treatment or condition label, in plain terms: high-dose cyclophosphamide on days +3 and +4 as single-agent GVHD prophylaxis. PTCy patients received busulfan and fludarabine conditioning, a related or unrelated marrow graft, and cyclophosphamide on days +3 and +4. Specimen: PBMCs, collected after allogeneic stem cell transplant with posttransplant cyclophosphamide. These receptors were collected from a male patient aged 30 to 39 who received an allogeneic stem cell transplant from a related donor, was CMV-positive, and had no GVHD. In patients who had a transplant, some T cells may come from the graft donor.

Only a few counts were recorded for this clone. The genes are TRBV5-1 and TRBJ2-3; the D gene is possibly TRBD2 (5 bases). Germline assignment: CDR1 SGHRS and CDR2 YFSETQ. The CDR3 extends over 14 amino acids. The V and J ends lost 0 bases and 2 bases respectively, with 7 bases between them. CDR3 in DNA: TGCGCCAGCAGCTTGGGGACTTACACAGATACGCAGTATTTT. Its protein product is CASSLGTYTDTQYF.

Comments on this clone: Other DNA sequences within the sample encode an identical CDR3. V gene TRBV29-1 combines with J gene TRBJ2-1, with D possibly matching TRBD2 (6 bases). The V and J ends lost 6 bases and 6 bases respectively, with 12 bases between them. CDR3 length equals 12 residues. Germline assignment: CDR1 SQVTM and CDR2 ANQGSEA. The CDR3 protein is CSVRPGGNEQFF. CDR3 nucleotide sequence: TGCAGCGTGCGACCCGGGGGCAATGAGCAGTTCTTC.

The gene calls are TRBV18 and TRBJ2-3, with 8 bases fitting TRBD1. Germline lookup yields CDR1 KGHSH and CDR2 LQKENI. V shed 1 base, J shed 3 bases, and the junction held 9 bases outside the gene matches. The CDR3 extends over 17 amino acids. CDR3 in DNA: TGTGCCAGCTCACCACGACGTCAGGGGGCGCAGACAGATACGCAGTATTTT. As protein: CASSPRRQGAQTDTQYF.

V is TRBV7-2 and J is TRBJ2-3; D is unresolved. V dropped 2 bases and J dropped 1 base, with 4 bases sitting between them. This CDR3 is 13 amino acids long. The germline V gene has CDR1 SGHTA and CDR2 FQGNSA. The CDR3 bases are TGTGCCAGCAGCTTAATCGGCACAGATACGCAGTATTTT. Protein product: CASSLIGTDTQYF.

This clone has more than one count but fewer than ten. The CDR3 DNA reads TGTGCCAGCAGTTCAGCCCGGCGGGCAGGGGACTATGGCTACACCTTC. Its translation: CASSSARRAGDYGYTF. The chain combines TRBV6-5 with TRBJ1-2, with D perhaps matching TRBD1 (6 bases). V was shortened by 4 bases and J by 3 bases, with 18 bases between the two germline ends. The CDR3 is 16 amino acids. Germline lookup yields CDR1 MNHEY and CDR2 SVGAGI.

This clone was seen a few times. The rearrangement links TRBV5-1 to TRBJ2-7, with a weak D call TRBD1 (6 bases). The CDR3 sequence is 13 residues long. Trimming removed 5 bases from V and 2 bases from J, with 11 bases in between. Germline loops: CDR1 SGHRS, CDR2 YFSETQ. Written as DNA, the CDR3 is TGCGCCAGCAGTGAAGGGGGTACCTACGAGCAGTACTTC. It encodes CASSEGGTYEQYF.

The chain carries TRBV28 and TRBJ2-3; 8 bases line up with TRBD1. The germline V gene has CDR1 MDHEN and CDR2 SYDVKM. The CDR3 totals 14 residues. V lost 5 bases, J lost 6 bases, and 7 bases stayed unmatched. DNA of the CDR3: TGTGCCAGCAGTGACAGGGGAGGTCCGGATACGCAGTATTTT. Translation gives CASSDRGGPDTQYF.

The CDR3 sequence: CASGSSGLNEQFF. CDR3 bases: TGTGCCAGCGGGTCTAGCGGACTCAATGAGCAGTTCTTC. V is TRBV6-1 and J is TRBJ2-1; 7 bases align to TRBD2. Germline V CDR1 and CDR2: MNHNS, SASEGT. V dropped 8 bases and J dropped 6; count of bases not matched to a gene: 7. There are 13 residues in the CDR3.

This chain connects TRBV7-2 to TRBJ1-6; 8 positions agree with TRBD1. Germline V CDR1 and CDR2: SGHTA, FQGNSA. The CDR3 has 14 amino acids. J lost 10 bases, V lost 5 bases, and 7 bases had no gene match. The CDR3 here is CASSPDRVKSPLHF. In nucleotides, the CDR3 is TGTGCCAGCAGCCCGGACAGGGTAAAATCACCCCTCCACTTT. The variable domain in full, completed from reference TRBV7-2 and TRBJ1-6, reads GAGVSQSPSNKVTEKGKDVELRCDPISGHTALYWYRQSLGQGLEFLIYFQGNSAPDKSGLPSDRFSAERTGGSVSTLTIQRTQQEDSAVYLCASSPDRVKSPLHFGNGTRLTVT.

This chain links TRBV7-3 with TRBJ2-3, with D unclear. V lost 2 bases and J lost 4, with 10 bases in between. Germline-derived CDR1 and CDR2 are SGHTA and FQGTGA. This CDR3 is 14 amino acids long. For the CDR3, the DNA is TGTGCCAGCAGCTTATCAGTCGAGGCAGATACGCAGTATTTT. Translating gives CASSLSVEADTQYF.

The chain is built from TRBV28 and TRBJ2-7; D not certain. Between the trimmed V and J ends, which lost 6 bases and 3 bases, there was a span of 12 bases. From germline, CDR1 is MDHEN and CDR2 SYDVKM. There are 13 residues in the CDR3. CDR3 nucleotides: TGTGCCAGCAGCAGTTTACGCGGCTACGAGCAGTACTTC. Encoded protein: CASSSLRGYEQYF.

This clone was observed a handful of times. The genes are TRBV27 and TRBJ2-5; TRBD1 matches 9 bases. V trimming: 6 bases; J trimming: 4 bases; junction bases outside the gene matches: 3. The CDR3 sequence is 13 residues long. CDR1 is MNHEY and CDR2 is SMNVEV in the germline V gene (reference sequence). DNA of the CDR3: TGTGCCAGCAGAAAGGACAGGGGAGAGACCCAGTACTTC. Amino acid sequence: CASRKDRGETQYF.

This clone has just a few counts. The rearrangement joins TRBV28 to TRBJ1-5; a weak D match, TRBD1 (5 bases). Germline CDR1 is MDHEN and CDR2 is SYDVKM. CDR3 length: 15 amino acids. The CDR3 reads CANGPGGSANQPQHF. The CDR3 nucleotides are TGTGCGAATGGACCGGGGGGAAGTGCAAATCAGCCCCAGCATTTT.

CDR3 residues: CASSETGVGQPQHF. CDR3 DNA: TGTGCCAGCAGCGAGACAGGGGTGGGTCAGCCCCAGCATTTT. The J gene is TRBJ1-5, the V gene TRBV5-6; TRBD1 agrees at 8 bases. The CDR3 has 14 residues. CDR1 is SGHDT, CDR2 YYEEEE, per germline. With V trimmed by 4 bases and J by 6 bases, 6 bases remained unmatched.